A selection of T cell receptor beta chains follows, all from one sample in a study of blood T cells in healthy people across ages. TCRdb re-called the 5' RACE reads through MiXCR, storing one row per CDR3 protein. Of 650,000 or so distinct CDR3 sequences detected, 45% to 60% appear once; the ten largest clones hold around an eighth. Input material: blood. The receptors stem from a woman older than 75 in good health. CDR3s leave out the opening cysteine and the closing phenylalanine or tryptophan. Each record gives: J gene, V gene, clone size, CDR3 protein. Size is stated for part of the rows, as once, few or many counts, or as a class when the clone is expanded.

j_call: TRBJ1-2; v_call: TRBV4-1; clone_size: NA; cdr3_aa: ASSQDKGFLYGYT
j_call: TRBJ2-5; v_call: TRBV5-1; clone_size: NA; cdr3_aa: ASSWEGAQTQY
j_call: TRBJ2-3; v_call: TRBV29-1; clone_size: NA; cdr3_aa: SVLGLSSTDTQY
j_call: TRBJ2-3; v_call: TRBV6-2/TRBV6-3; clone_size: once; cdr3_aa: ASSFNRDQDRSTDTQY
j_call: TRBJ2-1; v_call: TRBV7-3; clone_size: NA; cdr3_aa: ASRAREKAYKEQF
j_call: TRBJ1-2; v_call: TRBV6-5; clone_size: NA; cdr3_aa: ASSYTAMNGYT
j_call: TRBJ1-2; v_call: TRBV27; clone_size: NA; cdr3_aa: ASSTDRSHGYT
j_call: TRBJ2-3; v_call: TRBV12-3/TRBV12-4; clone_size: once; cdr3_aa: ASSLTTTGGRRNTQY
j_call: TRBJ2-5; v_call: TRBV25-1; clone_size: many; cdr3_aa: ASRSLQETQY
j_call: TRBJ2-7; v_call: TRBV12-3/TRBV12-4; clone_size: NA; cdr3_aa: ASSTASWVYEQY
j_call: TRBJ1-5; v_call: TRBV23-1; clone_size: NA; cdr3_aa: ASSPRGWGGQPQH
j_call: TRBJ2-1; v_call: TRBV2; clone_size: once; cdr3_aa: ASRANLGEQF
j_call: TRBJ2-6; v_call: TRBV5-1; clone_size: few; cdr3_aa: ASSLQASGANVLT
j_call: NA; v_call: TRBV29-1; clone_size: NA; cdr3_aa: SVRQATYEQY
j_call: TRBJ2-3; v_call: TRBV9; clone_size: many; cdr3_aa: ASSVTKSGGTDTQY
j_call: TRBJ1-2; v_call: TRBV28; clone_size: NA; cdr3_aa: ASTRGNYGYT
j_call: TRBJ2-2; v_call: TRBV4-2; clone_size: NA; cdr3_aa: ASSRLTGRNTGELF
j_call: TRBJ2-6; v_call: TRBV12-3/TRBV12-4; clone_size: NA; cdr3_aa: ASSLGQASSGANVLT
j_call: TRBJ2-5; v_call: TRBV7-6; clone_size: few; cdr3_aa: ASSLENPGGETQY
j_call: TRBJ2-1; v_call: TRBV10-3; clone_size: NA; cdr3_aa: ATDDGRADEQF
j_call: TRBJ2-3; v_call: TRBV9; clone_size: NA; cdr3_aa: ASSSIQTGSFTDTQY
j_call: TRBJ2-7; v_call: TRBV5-1; clone_size: NA; cdr3_aa: ASSYRTASYEQY
j_call: TRBJ2-5; v_call: TRBV5-1; clone_size: NA; cdr3_aa: ASSLGQFKETQY
j_call: TRBJ1-4; v_call: TRBV7-2; clone_size: once; cdr3_aa: ASSGGSKNEKLF
j_call: TRBJ2-3; v_call: TRBV5-4; clone_size: NA; cdr3_aa: ASSLAGPPGADTQY
j_call: TRBJ1-1; v_call: TRBV5-1; clone_size: many; cdr3_aa: ASSSMVGNTEAF
j_call: TRBJ1-1; v_call: TRBV5-1; clone_size: NA; cdr3_aa: ASSLLPTGPGTEAF
j_call: TRBJ1-1; v_call: TRBV3-1; clone_size: NA; cdr3_aa: ASSPKPGENTEAF
j_call: TRBJ1-1; v_call: TRBV12-3/TRBV12-4; clone_size: few; cdr3_aa: ASSKQGRGMNTEAF
j_call: TRBJ2-2; v_call: TRBV10-3; clone_size: NA; cdr3_aa: AISNTGELF
j_call: TRBJ1-2; v_call: TRBV4-3; clone_size: NA; cdr3_aa: ASSQDPAQAYGYT